The T cell receptor beta chain described here comes from a study of cytomegalovirus exposure and HLA in healthy donors. Study results and limitations: There were under 200 TCR beta chains listed as cytomegalovirus-associated. Analysis was carried out at a later point, and it linked a missense DCLRE1C variant to TCR beta V- and J-gene trimming. Most of the TCR beta V segments (in an earlier analysis) were productive either about 87% or about 30% of the time. Presence/absence analyses treated sequencing depth as roughly uniform across donors.

CDR1 is MNHEY, CDR2 SVGAGI, per germline. The CDR3 loop spans 13 amino acids. V was pared by 11 bases and J by 9 bases, with 22 bases between. As to this clone: Antigen unknown.

The PCR made use of 60 Vbeta and 13 Jbeta primers. Generated by immunoSEQ multiplex PCR, the TCRdb table keeps only in-frame clones and is missing some. The data show roughly 190,000 clones, 60% to 85% seen once. Sequencing was carried out using PBMCs. The chain uses TRBV6-5 and TRBJ1-2; the D is unclear. This sequence was found in a girl aged 5-17 years in good health and CMV-seropositive. The CDR3 DNA sequence: TGTGCCTCAACCCGAGGGAGGGTTACGAGCTACACCTTC. This translates into CASTRGRVTSYTF.